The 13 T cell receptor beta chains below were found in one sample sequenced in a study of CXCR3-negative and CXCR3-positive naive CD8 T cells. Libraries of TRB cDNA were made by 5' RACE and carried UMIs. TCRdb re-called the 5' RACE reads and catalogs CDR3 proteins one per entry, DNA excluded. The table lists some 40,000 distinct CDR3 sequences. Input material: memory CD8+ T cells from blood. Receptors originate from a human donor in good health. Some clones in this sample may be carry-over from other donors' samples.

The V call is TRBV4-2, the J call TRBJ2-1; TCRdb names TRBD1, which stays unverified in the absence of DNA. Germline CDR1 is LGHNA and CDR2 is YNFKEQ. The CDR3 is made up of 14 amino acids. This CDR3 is CASSYRGVMNEQFF.

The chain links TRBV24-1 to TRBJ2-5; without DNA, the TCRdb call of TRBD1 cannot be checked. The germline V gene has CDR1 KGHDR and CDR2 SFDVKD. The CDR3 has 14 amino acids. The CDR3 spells CATSDSGPGETQYF.

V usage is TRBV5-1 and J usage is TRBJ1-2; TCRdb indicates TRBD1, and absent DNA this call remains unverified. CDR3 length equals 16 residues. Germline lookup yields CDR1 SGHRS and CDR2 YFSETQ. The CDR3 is CASSLGLSTGDYGYTF.

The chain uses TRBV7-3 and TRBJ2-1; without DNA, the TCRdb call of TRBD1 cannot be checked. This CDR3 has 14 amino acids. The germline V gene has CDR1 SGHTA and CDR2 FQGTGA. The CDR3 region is CASSSGQGVDEQFF.

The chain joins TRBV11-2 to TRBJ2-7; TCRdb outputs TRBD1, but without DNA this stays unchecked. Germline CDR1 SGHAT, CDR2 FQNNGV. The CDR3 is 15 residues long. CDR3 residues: CASSAAAGGIYEQYF.

CDR3 in amino acids: CASNPPSHEQYF. V gene TRBV7-9 combines with J gene TRBJ2-7; without DNA, the TCRdb call of TRBD1 cannot be checked. The CDR3 has 12 residues. From germline, CDR1 is SEHNR and CDR2 FQNEAQ (reference sequence).

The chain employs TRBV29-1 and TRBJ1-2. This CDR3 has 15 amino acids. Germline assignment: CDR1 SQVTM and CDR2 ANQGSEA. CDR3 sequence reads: CSVEGFGQQNYGYTF.

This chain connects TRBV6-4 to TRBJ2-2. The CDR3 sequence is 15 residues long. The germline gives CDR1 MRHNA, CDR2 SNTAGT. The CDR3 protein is CASSVLGADTGELFF.

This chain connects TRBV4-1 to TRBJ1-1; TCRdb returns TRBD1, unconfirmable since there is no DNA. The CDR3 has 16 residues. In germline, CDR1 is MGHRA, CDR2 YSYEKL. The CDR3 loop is CASSPYVQGSVTEAFF.

The CDR3 is CASSAGLEQYF. The V call is TRBV7-9, the J call TRBJ2-7. Germline-derived CDR1 and CDR2 are SEHNR and FQNEAQ (reference sequence). CDR3 length: 11 amino acids.

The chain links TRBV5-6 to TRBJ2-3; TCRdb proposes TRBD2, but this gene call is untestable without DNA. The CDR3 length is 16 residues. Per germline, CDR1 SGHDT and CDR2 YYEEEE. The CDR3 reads CASSLLAGESTDTQYF.

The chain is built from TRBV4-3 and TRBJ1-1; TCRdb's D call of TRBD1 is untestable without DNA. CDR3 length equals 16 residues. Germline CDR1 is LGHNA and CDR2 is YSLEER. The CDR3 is CASSQDNDGGHTEAFF.

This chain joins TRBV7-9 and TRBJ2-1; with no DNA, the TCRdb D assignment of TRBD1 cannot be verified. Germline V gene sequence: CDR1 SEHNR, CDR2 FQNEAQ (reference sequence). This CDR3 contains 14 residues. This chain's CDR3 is CASSPRVGPNEQFF. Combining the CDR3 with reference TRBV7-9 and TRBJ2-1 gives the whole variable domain DTGVSQNPRHKITKRGQNVTFRCDPISEHNRLYWYRQTLGQGPEFLTYFQNEAQLEKSRLLSDRFSAERPKGSFSTLEIQRTEQGDSAMYLCASSPRVGPNEQFFGPGTRLTVL.